Below are 14 T cell receptor beta chains sequenced from a single sample in a study of T cell responses to AZD1222 COVID-19 vaccine. Repertoires were generated with immunoSEQ multiplex PCR, while TCRdb's copy carries only in-frame clones and drops some. The sample carries about 170,000 clones, 87% recorded once. The source was peripheral blood, collected on day 0 of AZD1222 vaccination. The receptors were gathered from an adult in good health.

This chain uses TRBV4-2 with TRBJ2-1, with 8 positions matching TRBD2. Losses at the gene ends were 2 bases for V and 6 bases for J; bases not matched to a gene: 3. CDR1 LGHNA and CDR2 YNFKEQ come from the germline V gene. The CDR3 is made up of 14 amino acids. The DNA for the CDR3 is TGTGCCAGCAGCCAACCCGGGACTAGCAATGAGCAGTTCTTC. Translating it yields CASSQPGTSNEQFF.

The chain has TRBV27 and TRBJ2-2; 12 bases fit TRBD2. The germline V gene encodes CDR1 MNHEY and CDR2 SMNVEV (reference sequence). This CDR3 is 16 amino acids long. Germline trimming cut 5 bases from V and 5 bases from J; bases unmatched to any gene: 6. This CDR3 is CASSRTGTSGTGELFF. The CDR3 DNA sequence: TGTGCCAGCAGTAGAACCGGGACTAGCGGGACCGGGGAGCTGTTTTTT.

The chain employs TRBV5-8 and TRBJ2-1; possible D gene TRBD1, 5 bases. Germline assignment: CDR1 SGHTS and CDR2 YDEGEE. This CDR3 is 12 amino acids long. With 7 bases removed from V and 3 bases from J, the gap between germline ends came to 8 bases. CDR3 protein: CASRQSYNEQFF. The DNA of the CDR3 is TGTGCCAGCCGACAGAGCTACAATGAGCAGTTCTTC.

A note on this clone: The identical CDR3 is also encoded by other nucleotide sequences in the sample. The gene calls are TRBV18 and TRBJ2-7; D gene unclear. CDR3 length: 14 residues. The V end was cut by 1 base, the J end by 1 base, with 8 bases between. Germline V lookup: CDR1 KGHSH, CDR2 LQKENI. The CDR3 sequence is CASSPLVSSYEQYF. In nucleotides, the CDR3 is TGTGCCAGCTCACCACTTGTCAGTTCCTACGAGCAGTACTTC. Complete variable domain (other parts from reference TRBV18 and TRBJ2-7): NAGVMQNPRHLVRRRGQEARLRCSPMKGHSHVYWYRQLPEEGLKFMVYLQKENIIDESGMPKERFSAEFPKEGPSILRIQQVVRGDSAAYFCASSPLVSSYEQYFGPGTRLTVT.

The chain has TRBV4-2 and TRBJ2-5, with 9 bases aligning to TRBD2. This CDR3 comprises 16 residues. Germline V gives CDR1 LGHNA, CDR2 YNFKEQ. Trimming cost V 1 base and J 5 bases; bases outside gene matches: 8. CDR3 protein: CASSQASSGTGETQYF. DNA for the CDR3: TGTGCCAGCAGCCAAGCTTCTAGCGGGACGGGTGAGACCCAGTACTTC.

The genes are TRBV29-1 and TRBJ2-1; TRBD2 matches at 10 bases. The germline V gene encodes CDR1 SQVTM and CDR2 ANQGSEA. The CDR3 is made up of 14 amino acids. The trim removed 6 bases at V and 3 bases at J, leaving 5 bases unmatched. The DNA for the CDR3 is TGCAGCGTCCGGACTAGCGGAAACTACAATGAGCAGTTCTTC. Protein: CSVRTSGNYNEQFF.

V gene TRBV13 combines with J gene TRBJ2-1; D is uncertain. CDR3 length: 12 amino acids. CDR1 and CDR2 from the germline V gene are PRHDT and FYEKMQ (reference sequence). V was cut by 5 bases and J by 6 bases, with 8 bases left in between. The CDR3 DNA sequence: TGTGCCAGCAGCCACAGCCCCAATGAGCAGTTCTTC. Translating it yields CASSHSPNEQFF.

This chain joins TRBV19 and TRBJ1-2, with a tentative D call TRBD1 (6 bases). Germline CDR1 reads LNHDA; CDR2 reads SQIVND (reference sequence). This CDR3 spans 15 amino acids. The germline V and J ends were trimmed by 6 bases and 2 bases, with 16 bases remaining between them. The DNA of the CDR3 is TGTGCCAGTAGAGCGGTGGGGGCCTCCAACTATGGCTACACCTTC. Amino acid sequence: CASRAVGASNYGYTF.

The gene calls are TRBV19 and TRBJ2-5, with 10 bases matching TRBD2. This CDR3 has 13 amino acids. After removal of 7 bases from V and 4 bases from J, the junction contained 3 bases not matched to a gene. The germline CDR1 and CDR2 sequences are LNHDA and SQIVND (reference sequence). The CDR3, as DNA: TGTGCCAGTACTAGCGGGAGTAGAGAGACCCAGTACTTC. Protein: CASTSGSRETQYF.

This clone has a single count. CDR3 in amino acids: CATREGQLNTEAFF. The CDR3, as DNA: TGTGCCACCAGAGAGGGACAGTTGAACACTGAAGCTTTCTTT. This chain uses TRBV19 with TRBJ1-1; TRBD1 matches 7 bases. Looked up from germline, CDR1 is LNHDA and CDR2 is SQIVND (reference sequence). The CDR3 totals 14 residues. J gave up 0 bases and V 10 bases, and 8 bases lay outside the gene matches.

CDR3 coding DNA: TGTGCCAGCAGTGGACACCCCCAAGAGACCCAGTACTTC. The encoded protein is CASSGHPQETQYF. This chain links TRBV2 with TRBJ2-5; D unclear. V was pared by 4 bases and J by 1 base, with 7 bases between. The V gene's germline CDR1 is SNHLY and CDR2 FYNNEI. CDR3 length equals 13 residues. Using reference TRBV2 and TRBJ2-5 for the parts outside the CDR3, the full variable domain is EPEVTQTPSHQVTQMGQEVILRCVPISNHLYFYWYRQILGQKVEFLVSFYNNEISEKSEIFDDQFSVERPDGSNFTLKIRSTKLEDSAMYFCASSGHPQETQYFGPGTRLLVL.

This clone was seen a handful of times. For the CDR3, the DNA is TGTGCCAGCAGAATCGGGACTAGCGGTCAAGAGACCCAGTACTTC. This gives the protein CASRIGTSGQETQYF. V gene TRBV2 combines with J gene TRBJ2-5; 11 bases align to TRBD2. Per germline, CDR1 SNHLY and CDR2 FYNNEI. J was trimmed by 2 bases and V by 6 bases; bases with no gene match: 5. CDR3 size: 15 residues.

This chain connects TRBV6-5 to TRBJ2-1; TRBD2 matches at 7 bases. The V segment lost 2 bases and the J segment 6 bases; nucleotides outside the gene matches: 10. The CDR3 has 16 residues. Germline CDR1 and CDR2: MNHEY and SVGAGI. The CDR3 loop reads CASSYGRPGGRNEQFF. For the CDR3, the DNA is TGTGCCAGCAGTTACGGTAGGCCGGGAGGCCGCAATGAGCAGTTCTTC.

This clone was detected once. V usage is TRBV10-3 and J usage is TRBJ1-2; 8 bases fit TRBD1. This CDR3 is 14 amino acids long. In germline, CDR1 is ENHRY, CDR2 SYGVKD. V trimming: 0 bases; J trimming: 7 bases; junction bases outside the gene matches: 4. This chain's CDR3 is CAISESRTGPGYTF. The CDR3 DNA sequence: TGTGCCATCAGTGAGTCTAGGACAGGGCCTGGCTACACCTTC.